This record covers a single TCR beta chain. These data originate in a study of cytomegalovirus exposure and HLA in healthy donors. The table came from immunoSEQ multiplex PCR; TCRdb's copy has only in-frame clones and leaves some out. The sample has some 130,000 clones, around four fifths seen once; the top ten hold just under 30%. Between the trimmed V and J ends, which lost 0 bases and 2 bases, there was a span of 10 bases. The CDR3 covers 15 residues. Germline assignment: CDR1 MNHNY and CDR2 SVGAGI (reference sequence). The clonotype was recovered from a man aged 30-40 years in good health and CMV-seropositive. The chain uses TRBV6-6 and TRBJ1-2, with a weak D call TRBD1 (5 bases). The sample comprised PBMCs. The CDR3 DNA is TGTGCCAGCAGTTACTCCATGACAGAGAACTATGGCTACACCTTC. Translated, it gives CASSYSMTENYGYTF.